These 23 T cell receptor beta chains came from one sample sequenced in a study of blood T cells in healthy people across ages. Next came a second PCR, run for about 7 to 11 cycles, which used a sample-barcoded 5' primer along with a J-beta primer mix. MiXCR, applied by TCRdb to the 5' RACE reads, yields one record per CDR3 protein. The sample lists hundreds of thousands of distinct CDR3 sequences, roughly 32% occurring once. The sample consisted of blood. These receptor sequences come from a woman older than 75 in good health.

This clonotype was observed a handful of times. The chain links TRBV5-1 to TRBJ2-2; 7 bases fit TRBD1. J was trimmed by 0 bases and V by 1 base; bases with no gene match: 6. The CDR3 consists of 17 residues. Germline V gene data show CDR1 as SGHRS and CDR2 as YFSETQ. DNA for the CDR3: TGCGCCAGCAGCTTGTATGCCGGGACAGCGAACACCGGGGAGCTGTTTTTT. It is translated as CASSLYAGTANTGELFF.

Only a few counts were recorded for this clonotype. The rearrangement links TRBV4-2 to TRBJ1-2, with TRBD1 matching over 8 bases. V lost 1 base to trimming and J lost 6 bases; unmatched junction nucleotides: 4. The CDR3 is 14 residues long. The germline CDR1 and CDR2 sequences are LGHNA and YNFKEQ. Written as DNA, the CDR3 is TGTGCCAGCAGCCAAGTGGCAGGGGGCGATGGCTACACCTTC. It specifies CASSQVAGGDGYTF.

This clonotype appeared many times. The chain has TRBV29-1 and TRBJ2-2; D possibly corresponds to TRBD2 (5 bases). V gave up 0 bases and J gave up 1 base, with 12 bases separating them. Germline assignment: CDR1 SQVTM and CDR2 ANQGSEA. This CDR3 is 16 amino acids long. The CDR3 is CSVEERGPGNTGELFF. CDR3 bases: TGCAGCGTTGAAGAACGGGGTCCGGGGAACACCGGGGAGCTGTTTTTT.

This chain uses TRBV29-1 with TRBJ2-2; 9 positions agree with TRBD1. Trimming removed 7 bases from V and 4 bases from J; junction bases left unmatched: 4. The germline gives CDR1 SQVTM, CDR2 ANQGSEA. This CDR3 has 13 amino acids. CDR3 protein: CSGGQGFTGELFF. CDR3 nucleotide sequence: TGCAGCGGTGGACAGGGGTTCACCGGGGAGCTGTTTTTT.

The chain couples TRBV7-2 to TRBJ2-7; tentatively, D is TRBD1 (6 bases). The CDR3 covers 15 residues. CDR1 is SGHTA and CDR2 is FQGNSA in the germline V gene. Trimming took off 6 bases at V and 0 bases at J, with 15 bases between the two ends. The CDR3 here is CASSFGQYSSYEQYF. The CDR3 DNA follows: TGTGCCAGCAGTTTCGGACAGTACAGCTCCTACGAGCAGTACTTC. The whole variable domain, filled in from reference TRBV7-2 and TRBJ2-7, reads GAGVSQSPSNKVTEKGKDVELRCDPISGHTALYWYRQSLGQGLEFLIYFQGNSAPDKSGLPSDRFSAERTGGSVSTLTIQRTQQEDSAVYLCASSFGQYSSYEQYFGPGTRLTVT.

This clonotype was recorded at least ten times. The chain has TRBV9 and TRBJ2-1; D remains ambiguous. The V gene's germline CDR1 is SGDLS and CDR2 YYNGEE. The CDR3 contains 12 residues. V lost 0 bases, J lost 4 bases, and 2 bases lay in between. For the CDR3, the DNA is TGTGCCAGCAGCGTAGAGTACAATGAGCAGTTCTTC. Translated: CASSVEYNEQFF.

With regard to this clonotype: This may arise from a read error, as a much more abundant clone is one base away. The chain couples TRBV3-1 to TRBJ2-3; D is possibly TRBD2 (7 bases). CDR1 is LGHDT, CDR2 YNNKEL, per germline (reference sequence). This CDR3 contains 15 residues. V shed 6 bases and J shed 4 bases, with 17 bases lying between them. The CDR3 region has the DNA TGTGCCAGCAGTTTAGTGGGGGGGCGATCAGATACGCAGTATTTT. It translates to CASSLVGGRSDTQYF.

This clonotype was picked up a small number of times. The V call is TRBV6-1, the J call TRBJ1-4; D gene uncertain. CDR3 size: 13 residues. Deletions cut 8 bases from V and 8 bases from J, with 15 bases between. The germline V gene has CDR1 MNHNS and CDR2 SASEGT. The CDR3 DNA sequence: TGTGCCAGCCTAGGCCTGTTGGGGGAAAAACTGTTTTTT. Amino acids: CASLGLLGEKLFF.

This clonotype was picked up many times. This chain uses TRBV27 with TRBJ1-3; D is possibly TRBD1 (6 bases). This CDR3 spans 14 amino acids. Germline V gene sequence: CDR1 MNHEY, CDR2 SMNVEV (reference sequence). V lost 4 bases, J lost 4 bases, and 11 bases lay in between. CDR3 in amino acids: CASSSGHLGNTIYF. Written as DNA, the CDR3 is TGTGCCAGCAGTTCGGGACACCTCGGAAACACCATATATTTT.

This clonotype appeared many times. The gene calls are TRBV7-6 and TRBJ2-7, with D possibly being TRBD2 (6 bases). From germline, CDR1 is SGHVS and CDR2 FNYEAQ. Trimming pared 5 bases from V and 6 bases from J, leaving 17 bases between. This CDR3 is built from 14 residues. The CDR3 region has the DNA TGTGCCAGCAGCGCGGTGGGGTTGGGGGGCGAGCAGTACTTC. It yields the protein CASSAVGLGGEQYF.

This clonotype was counted many times. This sequence joins TRBV7-2 and TRBJ2-1; 9 bases line up with TRBD1. Germline CDR1 is SGHTA and CDR2 is FQGNSA. CDR3 length: 15 amino acids. J gave up 8 bases and V 6 bases, and 11 bases lay outside the gene matches. The CDR3 protein is CASSTGTGIHDEQFF. Written as DNA, the CDR3 is TGTGCCAGCAGTACCGGGACAGGGATTCACGATGAGCAGTTCTTC.

Many counts were recorded for this clonotype. J is TRBJ2-3 and V is TRBV7-2, with D perhaps given as TRBD1 or TRBD2 (6 bases each). CDR1 and CDR2 from the germline V gene are SGHTA and FQGNSA. The CDR3 has 16 residues. V was cut by 1 base and J by 1 base, with 12 bases left in between. The CDR3 loop is CASSLVRGARTDTQYF. The CDR3 nucleotides are TGTGCCAGCAGCTTAGTGAGGGGGGCTCGCACAGATACGCAGTATTTT.

In this sample, this clonotype turned up many times. The genes are TRBV28 and TRBJ1-5; the D is unclear. The CDR3 consists of 14 residues. The germline V and J ends were trimmed by 1 base and 3 bases, with 7 bases remaining between them. CDR1 MDHEN and CDR2 SYDVKM come from the germline V gene. CDR3 sequence reads: CASSLSGDNQPQHF. DNA for the CDR3: TGTGCCAGCAGTTTATCAGGAGACAATCAGCCCCAGCATTTT. Looking up the rest from reference TRBV28 and TRBJ1-5 gives the full variable domain: DVKVTQSSRYLVKRTGEKVFLECVQDMDHENMFWYRQDPGLGLRLIYFSYDVKMKEKGDIPEGYSVSREKKERFSLILESASTNQTSMYLCASSLSGDNQPQHFGDGTRLSIL.

This clonotype was observed at least ten times. This chain connects TRBV7-2 to TRBJ1-2; TRBD1 matches at 7 bases. The CDR3 is 15 residues long. The junction had 5 bases not matched to a gene; V was cut back by 1 base and J by 3 bases. CDR1 is SGHTA and CDR2 is FQGNSA in the germline V gene. CDR3 region: CASSLGGTADYGYTF. CDR3 DNA sequence: TGTGCCAGCAGCTTAGGCGGGACAGCAGACTATGGCTACACCTTC. Full variable domain (outside the CDR3, taken from reference TRBV7-2 and TRBJ1-2): GAGVSQSPSNKVTEKGKDVELRCDPISGHTALYWYRQSLGQGLEFLIYFQGNSAPDKSGLPSDRFSAERTGGSVSTLTIQRTQQEDSAVYLCASSLGGTADYGYTFGSGTRLTVV.

The chain is built from TRBV3-1 and TRBJ2-2, with a weak D call TRBD1 (6 bases). Germline V gene sequence: CDR1 LGHDT, CDR2 YNNKEL (reference sequence). V was pared by 5 bases and J by 6 bases, with 16 bases between. This CDR3 comprises 15 residues. CDR3 coding DNA: TGTGCCAGCAGCAGTGAGTCAGGGGCGGCCGGGGAGCTGTTTTTT. This codes for CASSSESGAAGELFF.

The chain recombines TRBV12-3 or TRBV12-4 with TRBJ1-1; the D gene is possibly TRBD1 (5 bases). This CDR3 has 14 residues. Trimming left V 6 bases short and J 0 bases short, with 11 bases between. This CDR3 reads CASSTSTVNTEAFF. The CDR3 DNA reads as TGTGCCAGCAGCACGTCGACAGTGAACACTGAAGCTTTCTTT.

This clonotype was found many times. This chain uses TRBV7-9 with TRBJ2-7, with 8 nucleotides matching TRBD1. The germline CDR1 and CDR2 sequences are SEHNR and FQNEAQ (reference sequence). CDR3 length equals 14 residues. Trimming cost V 4 bases and J 4 bases; bases outside gene matches: 6. This CDR3 reads CASSSQQGAYEQYF. CDR3 coding DNA: TGTGCCAGCAGCTCCCAGCAGGGGGCATACGAGCAGTACTTC.

This clonotype was detected ten times or more. The chain recombines TRBV15 with TRBJ2-7; D remains unclear. Germline V gene sequence: CDR1 LNHNV, CDR2 YYDKDF (reference sequence). V dropped 0 bases and J dropped 6 bases, with 12 bases sitting between them. The CDR3 runs to 14 residues. The CDR3 loop reads CATSRDLGLGEQYF. DNA for the CDR3: TGTGCCACCAGCAGAGATTTGGGATTAGGCGAGCAGTACTTC.

This clonotype was recorded a few times. The J gene is TRBJ1-5, the V gene TRBV7-9; 8 bases map to TRBD1. V gave up 5 bases and J gave up 2 bases; unmatched junction bases: 8. CDR1 is SEHNR, CDR2 FQNEAQ, per germline (reference sequence). The CDR3 loop spans 16 amino acids. CDR3 sequence (DNA): TGTGCCAGCAGCCGCCCGACAGGGGATGGCAATCAGCCCCAGCATTTT. This translates into CASSRPTGDGNQPQHF.

In its sample, this clonotype was seen many times. The CDR3: CASSSQGREQFF. CDR3 bases: TGTGCCAGCAGTTCGCAGGGTCGTGAGCAGTTCTTC. The chain links TRBV6-6 to TRBJ2-1; tentatively, D is TRBD1 (5 bases). V gave up 4 bases and J gave up 9 bases, with 10 bases separating them. Germline CDR1 reads MNHNY; CDR2 reads SVGAGI (reference sequence). This CDR3 has 12 amino acids.

A word on this clonotype: A much larger clone differs by one base, so this may be a read error. The chain couples TRBV7-6 to TRBJ2-7; the match to TRBD1 covers 11 bases. CDR1 is SGHVS, CDR2 FNYEAQ, per germline. The CDR3 contains 15 residues. With 5 bases clipped from V and 2 bases from J, the junction kept 5 bases outside the gene matches. The CDR3 DNA reads TGTGCCAGCAGCCCGGACAGGGGGCCCCCCTACGAGCAGTACTTC. Protein sequence: CASSPDRGPPYEQYF.

On this clonotype: The junction shows a germline mismatch at one end, possibly a read error. This chain connects TRBV20-1 to TRBJ1-4; possibly TRBD1 for D (6 bases). The CDR3 spans 14 residues. CDR1 is DFQATT, CDR2 SNEGSKA, per germline (reference sequence). CDR3 DNA: TGCAGTGCCAACCCCCGGGACACTAATGAAAAACGGTTTTTT. Its protein is CSANPRDTNEKRFF.

Many counts were recorded for this clonotype. The chain links TRBV9 to TRBJ2-3, with a possible D match to TRBD1 (6 bases). Trimming shortened V by 0 bases and J by 3 bases, and 11 bases separated the two germline ends. CDR1 and CDR2 (germline): SGDLS, YYNGEE. CDR3 length: 15 residues. CDR3 nucleotide sequence: TGTGCCAGCAGCGTAGGAGGGGGTAGAACAGATACGCAGTATTTT. It yields the protein CASSVGGGRTDTQYF.